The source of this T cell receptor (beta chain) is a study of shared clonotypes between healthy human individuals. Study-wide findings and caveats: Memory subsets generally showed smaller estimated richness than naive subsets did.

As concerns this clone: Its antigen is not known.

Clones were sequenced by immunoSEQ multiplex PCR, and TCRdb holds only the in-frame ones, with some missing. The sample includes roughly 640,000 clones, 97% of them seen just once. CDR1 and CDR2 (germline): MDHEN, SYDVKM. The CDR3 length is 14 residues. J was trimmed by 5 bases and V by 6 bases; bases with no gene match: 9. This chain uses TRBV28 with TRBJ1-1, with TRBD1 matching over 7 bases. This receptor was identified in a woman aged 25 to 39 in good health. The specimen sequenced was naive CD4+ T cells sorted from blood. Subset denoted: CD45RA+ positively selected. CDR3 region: CASSRDRVTTEAFF. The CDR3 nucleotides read TGTGCCAGCAGCAGAGACAGGGTTACGACTGAAGCTTTCTTT.